The rows below give T cell receptor beta chains drawn from one sample of a study of cytomegalovirus exposure and HLA in healthy donors. Measured with immunoSEQ multiplex PCR; TCRdb has only the in-frame clones, and not every one. This sample carries some 65,000 clones, 62% of them seen once, and the ten largest clones take about 3%. The specimen sequenced was PBMCs. These receptors originate from a man aged 25-40 years in good health and CMV-seronegative. Each CDR3 is given with its conserved first and last residue. A D gene is named only where the DNA matches it firmly. Expanded clones get a size class; other rows say once, few or many, or leave the size out.

V	D	J	size	DNA	CDR3
TRBV6-1	TRBD2	TRBJ2-7	few	TGTGCCAGCAGCGCCGGGGGGGAAGACTACTACGAGCAGTACTTC	CASSAGGEDYYEQYF
TRBV2	-	TRBJ1-5	-	TGTGCCAGCAGTGAACAGGGTATCAGCAATCAGCCCCAGCATTTT	CASSEQGISNQPQHF
TRBV7-9	TRBD1	TRBJ1-6	-	TGTGCCAGCAGCTCAACAGGGGTGAATTCACCCCTCCACTTT	CASSSTGVNSPLHF
TRBV18	-	TRBJ2-2	few	TGTGCCAGCTCACCACTAGCGGAGCACACCGGGGAGCTGTTTTTT	CASSPLAEHTGELFF
TRBV25-1	TRBD1	TRBJ2-7	-	TGTGCCAGCAGCGCAGGGGGCGGCTCACCCTACGAGCAGTACTTC	CASSAGGGSPYEQYF
TRBV4-2	-	TRBJ2-7	-	TGTGCCAGCAGCCCCTTGGTGCGCTACGAGCAGTACTTC	CASSPLVRYEQYF
TRBV4-1	-	TRBJ1-1	-	TGCGCCAGCAGCCCGGAAGTCAGGGCAGGCGACACTGAAGCTTTCTTT	CASSPEVRAGDTEAFF
TRBV18	-	TRBJ1-3	-	TGTGCCAGCTCATGGGACAAATTCTCTGGAAACACCATATATTTT	CASSWDKFSGNTIYF
TRBV6-5	-	TRBJ1-1	-	TGTGCCAGTAGCTTAGGGGAGAACACTGAAGCTTTCTTT	CASSLGENTEAFF
TRBV2	TRBD2	TRBJ2-2	-	TGTGCCAGCAGTGAACTAAAGGGACTAGCGAACGGGGAGCTGTTTTTT	CASSELKGLANGELFF
TRBV5-4	TRBD1	TRBJ2-5	few	TGTGCCAGCAGCACGCAGGGGGAAGAGACCCAGTACTTC	CASSTQGEETQYF
TRBV9	-	TRBJ1-6	-	TGTGCCAGCAGCGAGGAGGGGGGGGGACCGGGTAATTCACCCCTCCACTTT	CASSEEGGGPGNSPLHF
TRBV4-1	TRBD1	TRBJ1-6	-	TGCGCCAGCAGCAAAGGACCCCCAGGGGGCCGGAGCTCCTATAATTCACCCCTCCACTTT	CASSKGPPGGRSSYNSPLHF
TRBV29-1	TRBD1	TRBJ1-1	-	TGCAGCGTTGTATCCGGGTTTGTGGGACAGACCGAAGCTTTCTTT	CSVVSGFVGQTEAFF
TRBV5-1	TRBD1	TRBJ1-2	-	TGCGCCAGCAGCTCGGGGACTGACAGGGTAGGCTACACCTTC	CASSSGTDRVGYTF
TRBV2	-	TRBJ2-7	-	TGTGCCAGCAGTGAAAATCGGAGCTCCTACGAGCAGTACTTC	CASSENRSSYEQYF
TRBV2	-	TRBJ1-6	-	TGTGCCAGCAGTGAAACTGGAGTTGGATCCTATAATTCACCCCTCCACTTT	CASSETGVGSYNSPLHF
TRBV15	-	TRBJ2-7	-	TGTGCCACCAGCAGAGATTTGGGGGCCGCTTCCTACGAGCAGTACTTC	CATSRDLGAASYEQYF
TRBV4-1	TRBD1	TRBJ1-5	once	TGCGCCAGCAGCCAAGGACTCCCTCGACAGGGTGGGAATCAGCCCCAGCATTTT	CASSQGLPRQGGNQPQHF
TRBV18	-	TRBJ1-2	-	TGTGCCAGCTCACCACTCGATTCCAAGCCTAACTATGGCTACACCTTC	CASSPLDSKPNYGYTF
TRBV6-1	TRBD1	TRBJ2-7	few	TGTGCCAGCAGTTTGGGACAGGGCCTCTCCTACGAGCAGTACTTC	CASSLGQGLSYEQYF
TRBV7-9	TRBD2	TRBJ2-5	-	TGTGCCAGCAGCCCGGGGGGACAAGAGACCCAGTACTTC	CASSPGGQETQYF
TRBV7-2	TRBD1	TRBJ1-5	-	TGTGCCAGCAGTCAACAGGGGCAGCCCCAGCATTTT	CASSQQGQPQHF
TRBV6-1	-	TRBJ1-5	-	TGTGCCAGCAACATCATAGCCGACCAGCCCCAGCATTTT	CASNIIADQPQHF
TRBV5-6	-	TRBJ2-7	few	TGTGCCAGCAGCTTGGTTCCGAGTCCCTACGAGCAGTACTTC	CASSLVPSPYEQYF
TRBV13	-	TRBJ2-5	-	TGTGCCAGCAGCCTTACGACTGGGACACAAGAGACCCAGTACTTC	CASSLTTGTQETQYF
TRBV19	-	TRBJ2-1	-	TGTGCCAGTAGTATTGGTCAGGCCATAATCGAGCAGTTCTTC	CASSIGQAIIEQFF
TRBV5-1	-	TRBJ2-7	-	TGCGCCAGCAGCTTGGGTGCAGGGGTCTACGAGCAGTACTTC	CASSLGAGVYEQYF
TRBV7-9	TRBD1	TRBJ1-2	-	TGTGCCAGCAAACTATCGGGGACAGGGAGTGGCTACACCTTC	CASKLSGTGSGYTF
TRBV9	TRBD1	TRBJ1-1	-	TGTGCCAGCAGCGCTACGACAGGGGTATTTACTGAAGCTTTCTTT	CASSATTGVFTEAFF
TRBV6-5	TRBD2	TRBJ2-5	-	TGTGCCAGCAGTCCCTCTAGCGGGGGGGCTGAGACCCAGTACTTC	CASSPSSGGAETQYF
TRBV2	-	TRBJ2-3	-	TGTGCCAGCAGTGGACAGTCACGACGCGATACGCAGTATTTT	CASSGQSRRDTQYF
TRBV21-1	-	TRBJ1-1	few	TGTGCCAGCAGCCCACAGGGAGTGAACACTGAAGCTTTCTTT	CASSPQGVNTEAFF
TRBV27	TRBD2	TRBJ2-6	-	TGTGCCAGCAGCGCCCTAGGGCGGGGGTTTCCTGGGGCCAACGTCCTGACTTTC	CASSALGRGFPGANVLTF
TRBV7-8	-	TRBJ1-3	few	TGTGCCAGCAGCTTAGTTGGCAGCCCGGAGGGAAACACCATATATTTT	CASSLVGSPEGNTIYF
TRBV30	-	TRBJ2-7	-	TGTGCCTGGAGTTGGGACACCGGCTCCTACGAGCAGTACTTC	CAWSWDTGSYEQYF